This TCR beta chain was sequenced during a study of T-cell reconstitution after alpha-beta-depleted transplantation in children. Overall study findings and caveats: T-cell counts and diversity were attributed mostly to newly produced T cells one year after transplant. There were some patients whose high TCRbeta diversity at day 60 came from surviving recipient T cells and thymic progenitors. The study reportedly traced alpha-beta T cells about two months after transplant to several hundred expanded graft clones.

Germline values: CDR1 DFQATT, CDR2 SNEGSKA (reference sequence). The CDR3 has 13 amino acids. V was clipped by 2 bases and J by 15 bases, with 20 bases between them. TCRbeta library preparation incorporated unique molecular identifiers. In TCRdb, the PCR reads were re-called with MiXCR into one record per CDR3 protein. The table records 190,000 or so distinct CDR3 sequences, 6.3% of them present only once. This clonotype was detected many times. Its antigen remains unknown. This chain connects TRBV20-1 to TRBJ2-1, with D tentatively TRBD2 (5 bases). The clonotype originates from a girl under three years old with combined immunodeficiency, due to receive a stem cell transplant. The specimen was PBMCs, collected before TCRalphabeta/CD19-depleted stem cell transplant. The CDR3 DNA sequence: TGCAGTGCTAGACACCTAGCTCGCTCCTTACCGTTCTTC. This encodes CSARHLARSLPFF.